A selection of T cell receptor beta chains follows, all from one sample in a study of cytomegalovirus exposure and HLA in healthy donors. Libraries were prepared by immunoSEQ multiplex PCR; TCRdb keeps only in-frame clonotypes and omits some of them. The sample has 150,000 to 200,000 clones; roughly 87% are singletons. Sequenced material: PBMCs. The receptors were gathered from a man in his fifties in good health and CMV-seropositive. Each CDR3 is given with its conserved first and last residue. A D gene is named only where the DNA matches it firmly. Some rows mark clone size as missing; the rest say once, few, many or name a class of expanded clone.

NA,TRBD1,TRBJ1-1,TRBV6-1,CASLRQGPEAFF,TGTGCCAGCCTCAGACAGGGCCCTGAAGCTTTCTTT
NA,TRBD2,TRBJ2-5,TRBV29-1,CSVAPSGQETQYF,TGCAGCGTTGCCCCTAGCGGACAAGAGACCCAGTACTTC
NA,TRBD1,TRBJ2-5,TRBV2,CASRRDRVSEEQYF,TGTGCCAGCAGGAGGGACAGGGTTTCGGAAGAGCAGTACTTC
NA,TRBD2,TRBJ2-1,TRBV10-3,CAISGGLGGGEQFF,TGTGCCATCAGCGGGGGGTTGGGTGGGGGTGAGCAGTTCTTC
NA,TRBD1,TRBJ2-7,TRBV27,CASSMRTGTFYEQYF,TGTGCCAGCAGCATGAGGACAGGGACCTTTTACGAGCAGTACTTC
NA,NA,TRBJ2-3,TRBV19,CASSITAYRTDTQYF,TGTGCCAGTAGTATTACAGCATATCGCACAGATACGCAGTATTTT
NA,NA,TRBJ2-6,TRBV27,CASSSSSGANVLTF,TGTGCCAGCAGTTCCTCCTCTGGGGCCAACGTCCTGACTTTC
NA,NA,TRBJ2-2,TRBV5-6,CASMRANTGELFF,TGTGCCAGCATGCGGGCGAACACCGGGGAGCTGTTTTTT
NA,NA,TRBJ1-1,TRBV5-1,CASSLGQMNTEAFF,TGCGCCAGCAGCTTGGGACAGATGAACACTGAAGCTTTCTTT
NA,NA,TRBJ1-3,TRBV5-1,CASSLAGWDILGGGNTIYF,TGCGCCAGCAGCTTGGCCGGCTGGGACATACTTGGGGGTGGAAACACCATATATTTT
NA,NA,TRBJ1-6,TRBV5-5,CASSSQGSPLHF,TGTGCCAGCAGCTCCCAGGGTTCACCCCTCCACTTT
NA,NA,TRBJ1-2,TRBV4-1,CASSPGGVDGYTF,TGCGCCAGCAGCCCCGGAGGGGTGGATGGCTACACCTTC
few,NA,TRBJ1-1,TRBV7-3,CASSPGHSNTEAFF,TGTGCCAGCAGCCCGGGACACTCGAACACTGAAGCTTTCTTT
few,TRBD1,TRBJ1-3,TRBV30,CAWSAGGGNTIYF,TGTGCCTGGAGTGCAGGGGGTGGAAACACCATATATTTT
NA,NA,TRBJ2-1,TRBV27,CASSIQGSEQFF,TGTGCCAGCAGTATCCAGGGGAGTGAGCAGTTCTTC
NA,NA,TRBJ2-7,TRBV29-1,CSVLLADSYEQYF,TGCAGCGTCCTGTTAGCGGACTCCTACGAGCAGTACTTC
NA,TRBD1,TRBJ1-6,TRBV7-9,CASSITGGDSPLHF,TGTGCCAGCTCCATTACAGGGGGAGATTCACCCCTCCACTTT